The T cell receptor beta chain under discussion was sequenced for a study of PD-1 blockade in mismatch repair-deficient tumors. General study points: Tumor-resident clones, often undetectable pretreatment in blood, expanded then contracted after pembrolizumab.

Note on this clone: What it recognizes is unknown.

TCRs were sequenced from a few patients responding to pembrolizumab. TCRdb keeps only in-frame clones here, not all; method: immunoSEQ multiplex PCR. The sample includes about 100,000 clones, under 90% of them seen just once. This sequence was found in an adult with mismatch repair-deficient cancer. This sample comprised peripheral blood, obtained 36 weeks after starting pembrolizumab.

CDR3 in amino acids: CASSTRTSGMVADTQYF. The CDR3 region has the DNA TGTGCCAGCAGCACCCGGACTAGCGGGATGGTTGCAGATACGCAGTATTTT. V gene TRBV7-9 combines with J gene TRBJ2-3, with TRBD2 matching over 12 bases. The V gene's germline CDR1 is SEHNR and CDR2 FQNEAQ (reference sequence). With 5 bases clipped from V and 4 bases from J, the junction kept 10 bases outside the gene matches. The CDR3 runs to 17 residues.